This record concerns one TCR beta chain sequence. Its antigen is undetermined. The data are from a study of Ad26.COV2.S vaccination and SARS-CoV-2 variants. Study findings and constraints: Vaccine recipients and placebo recipients showed similar non-spike TCR breadth.

Noted treatment: about 20 received Ad26.COV2.S at low or high dose, single or two shots; 5 received placebo; per-sample allocation not given. Each sample was drawn 63 days after the first injection (of vaccine or placebo). The CDR3 contains 13 residues. V lost 5 bases and J 6 bases, leaving 8 bases between the germline ends. Germline-derived CDR1 and CDR2 are SGHAT and FQNNGV. Clones were read by immunoSEQ multiplex PCR, and TCRdb kept only the in-frame ones, dropping some. The sample carries some 410,000 clones, around 93% recorded once. The TCR originated in a person aged 18 to 65 who received the Ad26.COV2.S COVID-19 vaccine or a placebo. The chain has TRBV11-2 and TRBJ1-6; D is ambiguous. The sequencing here drew on peripheral blood, taken in a trial of Ad26.COV2.S vaccine versus placebo. The CDR3 DNA is TGTGCCAGCAGCCAGTTGGGTAATTCACCCCTCCACTTT. Residues: CASSQLGNSPLHF.